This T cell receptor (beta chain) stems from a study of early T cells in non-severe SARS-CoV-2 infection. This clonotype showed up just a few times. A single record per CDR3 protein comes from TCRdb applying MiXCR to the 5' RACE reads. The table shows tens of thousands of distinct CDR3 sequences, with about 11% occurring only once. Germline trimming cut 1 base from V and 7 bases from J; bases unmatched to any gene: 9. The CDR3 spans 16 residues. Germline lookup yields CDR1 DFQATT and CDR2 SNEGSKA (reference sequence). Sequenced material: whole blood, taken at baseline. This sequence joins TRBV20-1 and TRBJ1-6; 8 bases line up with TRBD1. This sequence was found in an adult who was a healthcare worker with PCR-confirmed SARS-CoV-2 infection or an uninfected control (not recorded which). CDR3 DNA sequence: TGCAGTGCTAGAGTTCCCCGACAGGGGTTGAATTCACCCCTCCACTTT. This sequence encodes CSARVPRQGLNSPLHF.